What follows describes a single T cell receptor (beta chain). This sample is part of a study of blood T cell repertoires in COVID-19. Sequencing was performed with immunoSEQ multiplex PCR; in TCRdb, only in-frame clones are kept and a portion is missing. This table has around 330,000 clones, more than 90% appearing once. The CDR3 sequence is 15 residues long. Trimming cost V 1 base and J 1 base, with 10 bases left between them. Looked up from germline, CDR1 is LGHDT and CDR2 is YNNKEL (reference sequence). Individuals aged about 18 to 89 years were recruited from roughly 22 US areas. Participant-reported clinical history was the basis for cohort assignment. Recovered status in Cohort 3 required two negative PCRs, clearance, or symptom resolution.

Sample: PBMCs or T cells enriched from blood (not recorded which). The rearrangement links TRBV3-1 (or the pseudogene TRBV3-2) to TRBJ1-1; D ambiguous. The sequence was collected from a man aged 55 to 70 who had recovered from COVID-19. As DNA, the CDR3 is TGTGCCAGCAGCCAAGGGGGAGGGCCGAACACTGAAGCTTTCTTT. Its translation is CASSQGGGPNTEAFF.